This T cell receptor beta chain was captured in a study of naive and memory T cell subsets. Four PCR rounds used nested alpha and beta constant region primers plus the SP2 primer. TCRdb processed the UMI-ligation and nested PCR reads anew with MiXCR; each CDR3 protein has one entry. The data hold approximately 22,000 distinct CDR3 sequences, with around 6% observed a single time. This clonotype was seen repeatedly, ten times or more. Its antigen is unknown. V lost 4 bases, J lost 0 bases, and 7 bases lay in between. The CDR3 loop spans 13 amino acids. The germline gives CDR1 SGHRS, CDR2 YFSETQ. Treatment given: skin biopsy from PPD injection site in Mantoux-positive individual. An oligonucleotide containing a UMI was ligated to the 3' end of TCR cDNA. Skin biopsies came from PPD injection sites in Mantoux-positive individuals. Study-wide results and caveats: Potentially, T cell activation and differentiation skew this RNA-based measurement.

The rearrangement uses TRBV5-1 and TRBJ2-5; D remains unclear. The sample was skin, taken from a tuberculin skin test site. The sequence came from an adult in good health. The CDR3 sequence is CASSPENQETQYF. CDR3 nucleotides: TGCGCCAGCAGCCCCGAGAACCAAGAGACCCAGTACTTC.